This T cell receptor (beta chain) comes out of a study of tumor-infiltrating lymphocytes in oesophageal squamous cell carcinoma. The CDR3 extends over 13 amino acids. V was shortened by 6 bases and J by 5 bases, with 11 bases between the two germline ends. Per germline, CDR1 KGHSH and CDR2 LQKENI. TCRdb re-derived calls from the PCR reads in MiXCR, one entry per CDR3 protein. Here the sample spans about 20,000 distinct CDR3 sequences, around two fifths being singletons. This sequence originates from a male donor with esophageal squamous cell carcinoma. Material: esophageal tumor tissue. The chain is built from TRBV18 and TRBJ1-5, with D maybe TRBD1 (5 bases). CDR3 DNA: TGTGCCAGCTCCCCAGGGTCTCATCAGCCCCAGCATTTT. This gives the protein CASSPGSHQPQHF.